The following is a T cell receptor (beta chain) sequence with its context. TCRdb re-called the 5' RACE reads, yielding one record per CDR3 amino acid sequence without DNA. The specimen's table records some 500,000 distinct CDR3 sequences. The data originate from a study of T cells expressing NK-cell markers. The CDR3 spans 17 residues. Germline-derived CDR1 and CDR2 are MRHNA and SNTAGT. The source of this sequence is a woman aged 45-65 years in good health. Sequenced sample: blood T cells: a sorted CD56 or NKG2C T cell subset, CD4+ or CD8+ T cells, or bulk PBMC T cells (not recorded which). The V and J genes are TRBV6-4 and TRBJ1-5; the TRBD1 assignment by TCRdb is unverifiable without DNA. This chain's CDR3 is CASSGTGMEGLDQPQHF.